This paragraph covers one T cell receptor (beta chain) sequence. Its antigen is currently unknown. Germline lookup yields CDR1 SGHAT and CDR2 FQNNGV. The CDR3 totals 15 residues. Trimming removed 5 bases from V and 4 bases from J; junction bases left unmatched: 9. Sequenced by immunoSEQ multiplex PCR; TCRdb stores in-frame clones only, minus some. The repertoire has some 140,000 clones, over 85% of them found once; the top ten carry approximately 5.7%. This entry is derived from a study of T cell responses to AZD1222 COVID-19 vaccine. Study-level results: There were mostly white British donors and more females than males, and clonal diversity was possibly underestimated.

The origin of this receptor is an adult in good health. The sequencing here drew on peripheral blood, taken on day 0 of AZD1222 vaccination. V is TRBV11-2 and J is TRBJ1-2, with 8 bases identical to TRBD1. The CDR3 protein is CASSPVQGDLYGYTF. The CDR3 nucleotides are TGTGCCAGCAGCCCAGTACAGGGGGACCTCTATGGCTACACCTTC.